The present TCR beta chain was sequenced within a study of T-cell memory formation after mild COVID-19. Study context: TCR clusters were mostly donor specific.

To note about this clonotype: Its antigen is as yet unknown.

Study-wide results and caveats: While clones contracting from day 15 to 85 were balanced between CD4 and CD8, later expanders leaned CD4+.

CDR1 and CDR2 from the germline V gene are DFQATT and SNEGSKA (reference sequence). J lost 2 bases, V lost 1 base, and 2 bases had no gene match. The CDR3 is 15 amino acids. It was 5'RACE with constant-segment primers that produced the TCR alpha and TCR beta cDNA libraries, which carried sample barcodes and UMIs. TCRdb independently ran MiXCR on the 5' RACE reads; one entry per CDR3 protein. The sample lists 120,000 to 150,000 distinct CDR3 sequences, around 5.8% occurring once. The V gene is TRBV20-1, the J gene TRBJ2-3, with 11 bases matching TRBD2. Sequencing input: PBMCs or a T cell subset sorted from them (not recorded which). This receptor was obtained from an adult woman who had mild COVID-19 (a few samples of this study predate the infection). Cell type and time point are not known. The CDR3 bases are TGCAGTGCTAGAGGACTAGCGGGGATCACAGATACGCAGTATTTT. Translation gives CSARGLAGITDTQYF.